The source of this T cell receptor beta chain is a study of PD-1 blockade in classical Hodgkin lymphoma. As for the study in general: With a 2-week interval, patients received intravenous nivolumab at 3 mg/kg.

Time point indicated: cycle 4 day 1 (C4D1), after 5 to 7 weeks of nivolumab. Relapse was seen in all patients after autologous stem cell transplantation, and brentuximab vedotin exposure was variable. Study observations and caveats: Newly diagnosed patients and complete responders had comparable diversity at baseline.

TCRdb's copy holds only in-frame clones and misses some; the assay was immunoSEQ multiplex PCR. In the table there are roughly 100,000 clones, roughly 87% of which are singletons. There are 14 residues in the CDR3. V lost 2 bases and J lost 4, with 11 bases in between. The germline V gene has CDR1 MGHRA and CDR2 YSYEKL. A note on this clone: The antigen remains undetermined.

The clonotype originates from a human donor with classical Hodgkin lymphoma. The sample in question was peripheral blood mononuclear cells (PBMCs), obtained before the fourth cycle of nivolumab. This rearrangement joins TRBV4-1 to TRBJ2-5; D gene unclear. CDR3 residues: CASSQLLLVETQYF. The CDR3 nucleotides are TGCGCCAGCAGCCAACTCCTGCTTGTAGAGACCCAGTACTTC.